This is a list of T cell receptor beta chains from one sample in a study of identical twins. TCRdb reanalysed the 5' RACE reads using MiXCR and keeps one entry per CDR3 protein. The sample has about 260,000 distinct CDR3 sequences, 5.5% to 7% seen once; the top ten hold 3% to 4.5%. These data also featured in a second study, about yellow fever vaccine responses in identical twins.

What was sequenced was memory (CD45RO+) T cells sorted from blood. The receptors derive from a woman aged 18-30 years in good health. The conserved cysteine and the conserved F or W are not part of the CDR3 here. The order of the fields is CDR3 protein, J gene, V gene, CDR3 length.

CDR3aa: ASSGTQGRSQPQH; j_gene: TRBJ1-5; v_gene: TRBV2; len: 13
CDR3aa: ASSLGAGGPETQY; j_gene: TRBJ2-5; v_gene: TRBV5-1; len: 13
CDR3aa: ASSDGQPEVDQPQH; j_gene: TRBJ1-5; v_gene: TRBV18; len: 14
CDR3aa: ASSGVDEQF; j_gene: TRBJ2-1; v_gene: TRBV2; len: 9
CDR3aa: SALRGGDLSNQPQH; j_gene: TRBJ1-5; v_gene: TRBV20-1; len: 14
CDR3aa: ASSPQQETQY; j_gene: TRBJ2-5; v_gene: TRBV18; len: 10
CDR3aa: ASSYSRQGDSPLH; j_gene: TRBJ1-6; v_gene: TRBV6-5; len: 13
CDR3aa: ASSLVGGAGEQF; j_gene: TRBJ2-1; v_gene: TRBV7-8; len: 12
CDR3aa: AISGGSEENQETQY; j_gene: TRBJ2-5; v_gene: TRBV10-3; len: 14
CDR3aa: ASSLAGSEASPLH; j_gene: TRBJ1-6; v_gene: TRBV5-4; len: 13
CDR3aa: AISDQDRAPSYEQY; j_gene: TRBJ2-7; v_gene: TRBV10-3; len: 14
CDR3aa: ASRSGTSSYEQY; j_gene: TRBJ2-7; v_gene: TRBV5-5; len: 12
CDR3aa: ASRGQGTYNEQF; j_gene: TRBJ2-1; v_gene: TRBV12-3/TRBV12-4; len: 12
CDR3aa: ASSPSRRGRDTEAF; j_gene: TRBJ1-1; v_gene: TRBV18; len: 14
CDR3aa: ASSLRYSGHLTDTQY; j_gene: TRBJ2-3; v_gene: TRBV11-2; len: 15
CDR3aa: ASSAQRGTTNEQY; j_gene: TRBJ2-7; v_gene: TRBV7-6; len: 13
CDR3aa: ASKNQGASNQPQH; j_gene: TRBJ1-5; v_gene: TRBV6-2/TRBV6-3; len: 13
CDR3aa: ASSSWTGARTEAF; j_gene: TRBJ1-1; v_gene: TRBV27; len: 13
CDR3aa: SARWADTQY; j_gene: TRBJ2-3; v_gene: TRBV20-1; len: 9
CDR3aa: ASRDRDVGETQY; j_gene: TRBJ2-5; v_gene: TRBV12-3/TRBV12-4; len: 12
CDR3aa: ASSRGGNSGDTQY; j_gene: TRBJ2-3; v_gene: TRBV5-1; len: 13
CDR3aa: ASRTGSYGYT; j_gene: TRBJ1-2; v_gene: TRBV12-3/TRBV12-4; len: 10
CDR3aa: ASSRDQGLAGAMRGNEQF; j_gene: TRBJ2-1; v_gene: TRBV9; len: 18
CDR3aa: ASSPLTGKPNEKLF; j_gene: TRBJ1-4; v_gene: TRBV11-2; len: 14
CDR3aa: ASSIIASGELF; j_gene: TRBJ2-2; v_gene: TRBV7-3; len: 11
CDR3aa: ASSYTVFRGPNSPLH; j_gene: TRBJ1-6; v_gene: TRBV6-5; len: 15
CDR3aa: ASSARDRAHNEQF; j_gene: TRBJ2-1; v_gene: TRBV9; len: 13
CDR3aa: SASGGPNSPLH; j_gene: TRBJ1-6; v_gene: TRBV20-1; len: 11
CDR3aa: CASRAGVDRSYNEQF; j_gene: TRBJ2-1; v_gene: TRBV20-1; len: 15
CDR3aa: ASSQAPNTGELF; j_gene: TRBJ2-2; v_gene: TRBV4-2; len: 12
CDR3aa: ASRQGGYGYT; j_gene: TRBJ1-2; v_gene: TRBV6-5; len: 10
CDR3aa: ASKGAGQGYNEQF; j_gene: TRBJ2-1; v_gene: TRBV7-2; len: 13
CDR3aa: ASSPQWVGRTGELF; j_gene: TRBJ2-2; v_gene: TRBV4-1; len: 14
CDR3aa: ASSQELAYTYEQY; j_gene: TRBJ2-7; v_gene: TRBV4-1; len: 13
CDR3aa: ASSQDPEGFLRETQY; j_gene: TRBJ2-5; v_gene: TRBV3-1; len: 15
CDR3aa: ASRDVVTEAF; j_gene: TRBJ1-1; v_gene: TRBV7-8; len: 10
CDR3aa: ASSLGGPGGYT; j_gene: TRBJ1-2; v_gene: TRBV5-8; len: 11
CDR3aa: ASSFRDRAGQPQH; j_gene: TRBJ1-5; v_gene: TRBV28; len: 13
CDR3aa: ASSLTRDRGYT; j_gene: TRBJ1-2; v_gene: TRBV28; len: 11
CDR3aa: ASSRSDISSYNEQF; j_gene: TRBJ2-1; v_gene: TRBV27; len: 14
CDR3aa: SAHRTSGSSDTQY; j_gene: TRBJ2-3; v_gene: TRBV20-1; len: 13
CDR3aa: SVQGQGAAF; j_gene: TRBJ1-1; v_gene: TRBV29-1; len: 9
CDR3aa: SAGSGGVAGELF; j_gene: TRBJ2-2; v_gene: TRBV20-1; len: 12
CDR3aa: ASTERRTDTQY; j_gene: TRBJ2-3; v_gene: TRBV2; len: 11
CDR3aa: ASSFAGTAGETQY; j_gene: TRBJ2-5; v_gene: TRBV11-2; len: 13
CDR3aa: SARDNQGLGGDQPQH; j_gene: TRBJ1-5; v_gene: TRBV20-1; len: 15
CDR3aa: ASISGVTGANVLT; j_gene: TRBJ2-6; v_gene: TRBV6-1; len: 13
CDR3aa: ASSVEPSGGPSNTGELF; j_gene: TRBJ2-2; v_gene: TRBV9; len: 17
CDR3aa: SAGQVDTGELF; j_gene: TRBJ2-2; v_gene: TRBV29-1; len: 11
CDR3aa: ASSLAGLAQETQY; j_gene: TRBJ2-5; v_gene: TRBV5-1; len: 13
CDR3aa: ASSFRTGGYTGELF; j_gene: TRBJ2-2; v_gene: TRBV12-3/TRBV12-4; len: 14
CDR3aa: ASRPGLAGARTDTQY; j_gene: TRBJ2-3; v_gene: TRBV12-3/TRBV12-4; len: 15
CDR3aa: ASSPTGGGYNEQF; j_gene: TRBJ2-1; v_gene: TRBV5-1; len: 13
CDR3aa: ASKFSGVGAMNEQY; j_gene: TRBJ2-7; v_gene: TRBV27; len: 14
CDR3aa: ASSSGGSSGKTGELF; j_gene: TRBJ2-2; v_gene: TRBV10-2; len: 15